This entry describes one TCR beta chain. Its antigen is still unknown. This record belongs to a study of cytomegalovirus exposure and HLA in healthy donors. Study-wide results and limits: Most TCR sequences showed up rarely, but some public TCRs showed up in many donors. There were several of the most significant clusters that appeared linked to common viral pathogens in a later analysis.

With 4 bases clipped from V and 0 bases from J, the junction kept 18 bases outside the gene matches. This CDR3 has 20 residues. In the PCR, 60 Vbeta and 13 Jbeta primers were used. Clones were read by immunoSEQ multiplex PCR, and TCRdb kept only the in-frame ones, dropping some. This table has roughly 45,000 clones, roughly 77% appearing once. The genes are TRBV23-1 and TRBJ2-4; 7 bases match TRBD1. TRBV23-1 is marked as an open reading frame, function uncertain. What was sequenced was PBMCs. The source of this sequence is a man younger than 45 in good health and CMV-seronegative. The CDR3 region has the DNA TGCGCCAGCAGTCGACATCAAACTTCGGACAGGCCGCTAGCCAAAAACATTCAGTACTTC. Its protein product is CASSRHQTSDRPLAKNIQYF.